This is a list of T cell receptor beta chains from one sample in a study of T cells after yellow fever vaccination. TCRdb re-analysed the 5' RACE reads in MiXCR, keeping a single row per CDR3 protein. The sample includes roughly 340,000 distinct CDR3 sequences, approximately 3.9% seen only once; the top ten take roughly a quarter. The sequencing used PBMCs, collected 5 days after the yellow fever booster vaccination. The receptors stem from a man between 18 and 29 years old who received the YFV17D yellow fever vaccine. Each CDR3 is given with its conserved first and last residue. D genes are given only for firm matches. Where a row states a size, it is once, few, many or the class of an expanded clone; other rows omit it.

v_gene	abundance	d_gene	j_gene	CDR3nt	CDR3aa
TRBV20-1	few	TRBD1	TRBJ1-1	TGCAGTGCTCGAGGGGGCATGAACACTGAAGCTTTCTTT	CSARGGMNTEAFF
TRBV7-3	-	TRBD1	TRBJ2-6	TGTGCCAGCAGCTTCCATAGGGACAGGGGGTCCCGTGGGGCCAACGTCCTGACTTTC	CASSFHRDRGSRGANVLTF
TRBV13	-	-	TRBJ2-3	TGTGCCAGCAGCAGACAACAGGGTTGGGATACGCAGTATTTT	CASSRQQGWDTQYF
TRBV20-1	many	-	TRBJ2-1	TGCAGTGCTAGTAGTGCGGGGCGAGCCTACAATGAGCAGTTCTTC	CSASSAGRAYNEQFF
TRBV19	few	-	TRBJ2-1	TGTGCCAGTAGCCCCGGAAGGTCCTACAATGAGCAGTTCTTC	CASSPGRSYNEQFF
TRBV12-3/TRBV12-4	few	-	TRBJ1-4	TGTGCCAGCAGTGGGACAAACGAACGGTGGGAAAAACTGTTTTTT	CASSGTNERWEKLFF
TRBV5-1	many	-	TRBJ2-1	TGCGCCAGCAGCCCCCTTGTGGGGGGCTACAATGAGCAGTTCTTC	CASSPLVGGYNEQFF
TRBV3-1	few	-	TRBJ2-7	TGTGCCAGCAGCCAAGAGACGAGTGAACTAGCTAGATACGAGCAGTACTTC	CASSQETSELARYEQYF
TRBV7-2	many	-	TRBJ2-7	TGTGCCAGCAGCGACCCGTACGAGCAGTACTTC	CASSDPYEQYF
TRBV27	few	-	TRBJ1-1	TGTGCCAGCAGTCCCTTCGGGGGGTGGAACACTGAAGCTTTCTTT	CASSPFGGWNTEAFF
TRBV20-1	many	-	TRBJ1-1	TGCAGTGCTTCAACCGGGGGCGGGAACACTGAAGCTTTCTTT	CSASTGGGNTEAFF
TRBV5-5	-	-	TRBJ2-3	TGTGCCAGCAGCTTGGCGCCCTCTAGCACAGATACGCAGTATTTT	CASSLAPSSTDTQYF
TRBV7-2	-	-	TRBJ2-3	TGTGCCAGCGGACACACAGATACGCAGTATTTT	CASGHTDTQYF
TRBV6-5	-	-	TRBJ2-2	TGTGCCAGCAGTTACTTGGGACTCACGAACACCGGGGAGCTGTTTTTT	CASSYLGLTNTGELFF
TRBV5-6	many	TRBD2	TRBJ2-1	TGTGCCAGCAGCTTGATACGGGGGGATGAGCAGTTCTTC	CASSLIRGDEQFF
TRBV16	few	-	TRBJ2-5	TGTGCCAGCAGCCAATCGAGGGGCAGCCCCACCGAGACCCAGTACTTC	CASSQSRGSPTETQYF
TRBV7-9	few	TRBD1	TRBJ2-5	TGTGCCAGCAGCCTCCCGACTGTAATCCGGGACAGGGCGTACCAAGAGACCCAGTACTTC	CASSLPTVIRDRAYQETQYF
TRBV29-1	-	TRBD1	TRBJ2-1	TGCAGCGTCGACAGGGGGCTAGGGAATGAGCAGTTCTTC	CSVDRGLGNEQFF